These T cell receptor beta chains were read from a single sample in a study of cytomegalovirus exposure and HLA in healthy donors. Profiling relied on immunoSEQ multiplex PCR, and the TCRdb table lists in-frame clones only, not all of them. The repertoire holds 120,000 to 150,000 clones, with around 79% as singletons. Material: PBMCs. The source is a middle-aged woman in good health and CMV-seropositive. CDR3s include the opening cysteine and the closing phenylalanine or tryptophan. The order of the fields is V gene, J gene, clone size, D gene, CDR3 DNA, CDR3 protein. D genes are given only for firm matches. Some rows have no size entry. The others give once, few or many, or a class for an expanded clone.

V: TRBV5-1; J: TRBJ2-5; size: -; D: TRBD1; DNA: TGCGCCAGCAGCCCGGGACAGCAACAAGAGACCCAGTACTTC; CDR3: CASSPGQQQETQYF
V: TRBV2; J: TRBJ2-3; size: -; D: TRBD2; DNA: TGTGCCAGCAAGACTAGCGGGGGGGCGGATACGCAGTATTTT; CDR3: CASKTSGGADTQYF
V: TRBV5-3; J: TRBJ2-7; size: -; D: TRBD1; DNA: TGTGCCAGAAGCCGTGGACAGGGACGGTCCTACGAGCAGTACTTC; CDR3: CARSRGQGRSYEQYF
V: TRBV4-1; J: TRBJ2-5; size: -; D: -; DNA: TGCGCCAGCAGCCTGTTATCCGGAGAGACCCAGTACTTC; CDR3: CASSLLSGETQYF
V: TRBV29-1; J: TRBJ2-7; size: -; D: -; DNA: TGCAGCGCGGGGTCTCGTGGGTACGAGCAGTACTTC; CDR3: CSAGSRGYEQYF
V: TRBV9; J: TRBJ2-2; size: -; D: TRBD1; DNA: TGTGCCAGCAGCATATGGGACAGGGGGTCCGGGGAGCTGTTTTTT; CDR3: CASSIWDRGSGELFF
V: TRBV7-9; J: TRBJ2-1; size: -; D: TRBD2; DNA: TGTTCCAGCAGCCCGCATTTTACTAGCGGATTCGGTGAGCAGTTCTTC; CDR3: CSSSPHFTSGFGEQFF
V: TRBV19; J: TRBJ1-1; size: -; D: TRBD1; DNA: TGTGCCAGTAAAGGACAGGGACCGGGCACTGAAGCTTTCTTT; CDR3: CASKGQGPGTEAFF
V: TRBV6-1; J: TRBJ1-3; size: many; D: -; DNA: TGTGCCAGCAGGGTATCGGAGGCTTCTGGAAACACCATATATTTT; CDR3: CASRVSEASGNTIYF
V: TRBV20-1; J: TRBJ1-2; size: -; D: -; DNA: TGCAGTGCTAGTAGTAACTATGGCTACACCTTC; CDR3: CSASSNYGYTF
V: TRBV27; J: TRBJ1-5; size: -; D: -; DNA: TGTGCCAGCAGCCAGGATTACCGGGGAAGCAATCAGCCCCAGCATTTT; CDR3: CASSQDYRGSNQPQHF
V: TRBV5-6; J: TRBJ2-5; size: -; D: -; DNA: TGTGCCAGCAGCTCCCTTCGGTTTGTCCAAGAGACCCAGTACTTC; CDR3: CASSSLRFVQETQYF
V: TRBV30; J: TRBJ1-5; size: -; D: -; DNA: TGTGCCTGGAGTGTACCAGGGAATAGCAATCAGCCCCAGCATTTT; CDR3: CAWSVPGNSNQPQHF
V: TRBV5-1; J: TRBJ1-2; size: -; D: TRBD1; DNA: TGCGCCAGCAGCCCAGGGGGCCCCTATGGCTACACCTTC; CDR3: CASSPGGPYGYTF
V: TRBV19; J: TRBJ2-1; size: once; D: TRBD2; DNA: TGTGCCAGTAGTACGTCAATTCCGGGACTAGCTCAATATTACTCCTACAATGAGCAGTTCTTC; CDR3: CASSTSIPGLAQYYSYNEQFF
V: TRBV6-5; J: TRBJ2-7; size: once; D: -; DNA: TGTGCCAGCAGTTCGTTGACTGGCTACGAGCAGTACTTC; CDR3: CASSSLTGYEQYF
V: TRBV7-3; J: TRBJ2-1; size: -; D: -; DNA: TGTGCCAGCAGCTTGACGCGGGACAGTAACAATGAGCAGTTCTTC; CDR3: CASSLTRDSNNEQFF
V: TRBV5-1; J: TRBJ1-1; size: few; D: -; DNA: TGCGCCAGCAGCCAGTGGGGCGACACTGAAGCTTTCTTT; CDR3: CASSQWGDTEAFF
V: TRBV7-3; J: TRBJ2-5; size: few; D: TRBD1; DNA: TGTGCCAGCAGCGTCGGGACAGCGAGAGAGACCCAGTACTTC; CDR3: CASSVGTARETQYF
V: TRBV2; J: TRBJ1-1; size: -; D: -; DNA: TGTGCCAGCAGGGCAGGGGCCTCTATGAACACTGAAGCTTTCTTT; CDR3: CASRAGASMNTEAFF
V: TRBV6-6; J: TRBJ1-2; size: -; D: TRBD1; DNA: TGTGCCAGCAGTTACTCAACAGGGGTCAATGGCTACACCTTC; CDR3: CASSYSTGVNGYTF
V: TRBV5-6; J: TRBJ1-2; size: few; D: TRBD1; DNA: TGTGCCAGCAGCTTCTGGGACAGGGATGGCTACACCTTC; CDR3: CASSFWDRDGYTF
V: TRBV6-5; J: TRBJ2-7; size: -; D: -; DNA: TGTGCCAGCAGAGACACAGGGCCCTACGAGCAGTACTTC; CDR3: CASRDTGPYEQYF
V: TRBV15; J: TRBJ1-3; size: -; D: TRBD1; DNA: TGTGCCACCAGCAGAGATCCCGGGACAGGACACACCATATATTTT; CDR3: CATSRDPGTGHTIYF
V: TRBV27; J: TRBJ1-5; size: once; D: TRBD1; DNA: TGTGCCAGCAGGGGACAGGGAGGTCCATATAGCAATCAGCCCCAGCATTTT; CDR3: CASRGQGGPYSNQPQHF
V: TRBV5-4; J: TRBJ2-6; size: -; D: -; DNA: TGTGCCAGCAGCTTGTTAGCGAACGGGGCCAACGTCCTGACTTTC; CDR3: CASSLLANGANVLTF
V: TRBV7-3; J: TRBJ2-1; size: -; D: -; DNA: TGTGCCAGCAGCTTGGACGGAGGAAATGAGCAGTTCTTC; CDR3: CASSLDGGNEQFF
V: TRBV6-6; J: TRBJ1-2; size: once; D: TRBD1; DNA: TGTGCCAGCAGTCCTCGACAGGGGTATGGCTACACCTTC; CDR3: CASSPRQGYGYTF
V: TRBV7-2; J: TRBJ1-3; size: -; D: -; DNA: TGTGCCAGCAGCTTATGGAGGGGAAACACCATATATTTT; CDR3: CASSLWRGNTIYF
V: TRBV7-2; J: TRBJ2-3; size: -; D: -; DNA: TGTGCCAGCAGCTCGACGGCACCCAGGGCAGGCACAGATACGCAGTATTTT; CDR3: CASSSTAPRAGTDTQYF
V: TRBV7-7; J: TRBJ2-3; size: -; D: TRBD2; DNA: TGTGCCAGCAGCTTAGCTAGCGGGGGTACTGATACGCAGTATTTT; CDR3: CASSLASGGTDTQYF
V: TRBV19; J: TRBJ1-4; size: -; D: -; DNA: TGTGCCAGTAGTATCCAGGGCGGGAGTGAAAAACTGTTTTTT; CDR3: CASSIQGGSEKLFF
V: TRBV29-1; J: TRBJ1-2; size: -; D: -; DNA: TGCAGCGTTGAAGATCCTATGGCTAACTATGGCTACACCTTC; CDR3: CSVEDPMANYGYTF
V: TRBV6-1; J: TRBJ2-3; size: few; D: TRBD2; DNA: TGTGCCAGCAGCCGGACTAGCGGGGGCACAGATACGCAGTATTTT; CDR3: CASSRTSGGTDTQYF
V: TRBV4-1; J: TRBJ2-3; size: once; D: -; DNA: TGCGCCAGCAGCCAAGATGGGGCGGGGGCCATCACAGATACGCAGTATTTT; CDR3: CASSQDGAGAITDTQYF